Below are 25 T cell receptor beta chains sequenced from a single sample in a study of blood T cell repertoires in COVID-19. Method: immunoSEQ multiplex PCR; TCRdb's copy keeps in-frame clones and lacks some. The data contain 62,000 or so clones, 80% to 90% of them singletons. Sequences were obtained from peripheral blood. These receptors originate from a man aged 50-59 years with acute or convalescent COVID-19.

The V call is TRBV25-1, the J call TRBJ1-1, with 7 bases fitting TRBD1. This CDR3 has 15 residues. J lost 8 bases, V lost 3 bases, and 12 bases had no gene match. The germline V gene encodes CDR1 MGHDK and CDR2 SYGVNS. The CDR3 loop is CASSESQTGRSEAFF. The CDR3 nucleotides are TGTGCCAGCAGTGAGTCCCAGACAGGGAGATCCGAAGCTTTCTTT.

The V and J genes are TRBV6-2 or TRBV6-3 and TRBJ2-7, with TRBD2 matching over 14 bases. Germline V lookup: CDR1 MNHEY, CDR2 SVGEGT. V shed 6 bases, J shed 2 bases, and the junction held 6 bases outside the gene matches. The CDR3 has 16 amino acids. The CDR3 spells CASSFGTSGRTYEQYF. CDR3 sequence (DNA): TGTGCCAGCAGCTTCGGGACTAGCGGGAGAACCTACGAGCAGTACTTC.

This chain joins TRBV7-2 and TRBJ2-4; maybe TRBD2 (5 bases). Per germline, CDR1 SGHTA and CDR2 FQGNSA. This CDR3 region has 15 residues. Between the trimmed V and J ends, which lost 6 bases and 4 bases, there was a span of 16 bases. CDR3 loop: CASSRSGRGKNIQYF. As DNA, the CDR3 is TGTGCCAGCAGTCGATCTGGACGCGGGAAAAACATTCAGTACTTC.

This clone occurred once. The gene calls are TRBV5-1 and TRBJ2-7; D possibly corresponds to TRBD2 (6 bases). Trimming cost V 7 bases and J 2 bases, with 13 bases left between them. The CDR3 is 13 residues long. From germline, CDR1 is SGHRS and CDR2 YFSETQ. The CDR3 nucleotides read TGCGCCAGCCACGGGAGTTCAACCTACGAGCAGTACGTC. This translates into CASHGSSTYEQYV.

This clone appeared a few times. V usage is TRBV5-1 and J usage is TRBJ2-3; no firm D call. CDR1 and CDR2 (germline): SGHRS, YFSETQ. The CDR3 runs 13 residues. The V end was cut by 0 bases, the J end by 1 base, with 3 bases between. CDR3 protein: CASSLAGTDTQYF. The CDR3 nucleotides read TGCGCCAGCAGCTTGGCGGGCACAGATACGCAGTATTTT.

This chain uses TRBV11-2 with TRBJ2-1, with 8 bases aligning to TRBD2. Trimming at V came to 5 bases and at J to 4 bases, leaving 10 bases not matched to a gene. The CDR3 is 16 residues long. Looked up from germline, CDR1 is SGHAT and CDR2 is FQNNGV. This CDR3 reads CASSPQGAGAYNEQFF. CDR3 coding DNA: TGTGCCAGCAGCCCTCAAGGAGCGGGAGCTTACAATGAGCAGTTCTTC.

This clone was recorded once. The chain couples TRBV29-1 to TRBJ2-2, with 9 nucleotides matching TRBD1. Trimming removed 3 bases from V and 6 bases from J; junction bases left unmatched: 2. This CDR3 region has 13 residues. Germline values: CDR1 SQVTM, CDR2 ANQGSEA. CDR3 DNA sequence: TGCAGCGTTGATAGGACAGGGGCCGGGGAGCTGTTTTTT. This sequence encodes CSVDRTGAGELFF.

A remark on this clone: A read error may produce the germline difference seen at one junction end. V is TRBV4-3 and J is TRBJ2-2, with 10 positions matching TRBD2. This CDR3 comprises 18 residues. Germline loops: CDR1 LGHNA, CDR2 YSLEER. The CDR3 is CASGQDVVAGGNTGELFF. CDR3 DNA sequence: TGCGCCAGCGGCCAAGATGTGGTAGCGGGAGGCAACACCGGGGAGCTGTTTTTT.

V usage is TRBV7-9 and J usage is TRBJ2-1; tentative D call: TRBD2 (6 bases). There are 12 residues in the CDR3. Trimming pared 5 bases from V and 6 bases from J, leaving 8 bases between. The germline V gene encodes CDR1 SEHNR and CDR2 FQNEAQ (reference sequence). The chain's CDR3 is CASSPEGNEQFF. The CDR3 DNA reads as TGTGCCAGCAGCCCGGAGGGCAATGAGCAGTTCTTC.

This clone appeared a single time. The V and J genes are TRBV28 and TRBJ2-1; 9 nucleotides agree with TRBD2. V dropped 5 bases and J dropped 2; count of bases not matched to a gene: 7. CDR1 and CDR2 from the germline V gene are MDHEN and SYDVKM. The CDR3 extends over 16 amino acids. The CDR3 reads CASSRGLAAPYNEQFF. The CDR3 nucleotides read TGTGCCAGCAGTCGGGGACTAGCTGCTCCCTACAATGAGCAGTTCTTC.

The chain links TRBV9 to TRBJ2-7, with 9 bases lining up with TRBD2. The germline CDR1 and CDR2 sequences are SGDLS and YYNGEE. The length of the CDR3 is 17 residues. Trimming cost V 7 bases and J 2 bases; bases outside gene matches: 16. This CDR3 reads CASFSAEEREEPYEQYV. The CDR3 DNA reads as TGTGCCAGCTTTTCCGCTGAGGAGCGGGAGGAGCCCTACGAGCAGTACGTC.

In DNA, the CDR3 is TGTGCCAGCAGCTTAGCTTCCCGTCCCACAGATACGCAGTATTTT. Residues: CASSLASRPTDTQYF. The genes are TRBV7-6 and TRBJ2-3; no clear D. The V and J ends lost 0 bases and 2 bases respectively, with 9 bases between them. Germline V gene sequence: CDR1 SGHVS, CDR2 FNYEAQ. This CDR3 has 15 residues.

As concerns this clone: Other DNA sequences in the sample encode the same CDR3. The V call is TRBV19, the J call TRBJ1-1; 7 bases map to TRBD1. The CDR3 extends over 12 amino acids. Germline CDR1 LNHDA, CDR2 SQIVND (reference sequence). The junction had 4 bases not matched to a gene; V was cut back by 5 bases and J by 7 bases. The CDR3 is CASSRQGLEAFF. The CDR3 coding sequence is TGTGCCAGTAGTCGACAGGGCCTTGAAGCTTTCTTT.

The chain carries TRBV28 and TRBJ1-5, with D perhaps matching TRBD1 (6 bases). The CDR3 has 16 amino acids. Germline V gives CDR1 MDHEN, CDR2 SYDVKM. Trimming left V 3 bases short and J 4 bases short, with 16 bases between. The CDR3 DNA reads TGTGCCAGCAGTTTGACACAGGGAGGGCGTAATCAGCCCCAGCATTTT. The encoded protein is CASSLTQGGRNQPQHF.

This chain joins TRBV6-1 and TRBJ2-7; TRBD1 is a possible D gene (5 bases). Per the germline V gene, CDR1 is MNHNS and CDR2 is SASEGT. CDR3 size: 14 residues. V lost 7 bases to trimming and J lost 1 base, with 14 bases between them. For the CDR3, the DNA is TGTGCCAGCACGCGGCAGGGAACTTCCTACGAGCAGTACTTC. This translates into CASTRQGTSYEQYF.

V and J are TRBV6-2 or TRBV6-3 and TRBJ1-5; D is undetermined. The CDR3 has 17 residues. Germline CDR1 is MNHEY and CDR2 is SVGEGT. The germline V and J ends were trimmed by 0 bases and 2 bases, with 14 bases remaining between them. The CDR3 is CASSYSLSRGGNQPQHF. The CDR3 coding sequence is TGTGCCAGCAGTTACTCGCTCTCCCGTGGAGGCAATCAGCCCCAGCATTTT.

This clone was picked up one time. J is TRBJ2-3 and V is TRBV4-3; D call uncertain. Germline loops: CDR1 LGHNA, CDR2 YSLEER. The CDR3 runs 14 residues. Trimming stripped 1 base from V and 4 bases from J, with 9 bases between. In DNA, the CDR3 is TGCGCCAGCAGCCAAGGAGGAATGGCAGATACGCAGTATTTT. Amino acids: CASSQGGMADTQYF.

This sequence joins TRBV27 and TRBJ2-5; 13 bases match TRBD2. Unmatched junction bases numbered 2, after V lost 1 base and J lost 3 bases. CDR1 is MNHEY and CDR2 is SMNVEV in the germline V gene (reference sequence). The CDR3 runs to 16 residues. The CDR3: CASSLLGLAGKETQYF. DNA for the CDR3: TGTGCCAGCAGTTTATTGGGACTAGCGGGGAAAGAGACCCAGTACTTC.

The chain employs TRBV19 and TRBJ2-2; perhaps TRBD1 as D (7 bases). Germline V gene lookup returns CDR1 LNHDA and CDR2 SQIVND (reference sequence). Trimming left V 5 bases short and J 2 bases short, with 12 bases between. The CDR3 consists of 15 residues. The CDR3 loop is CASSAGQINTGELFF. CDR3 nucleotide sequence: TGTGCCAGTAGTGCGGGACAGATAAACACCGGGGAGCTGTTTTTT.

This chain uses TRBV29-1 with TRBJ1-1; D is unclear. This CDR3 is built from 12 residues. V was trimmed by 7 bases and J by 3 bases, leaving 12 bases between them. The V gene's germline CDR1 is SQVTM and CDR2 ANQGSEA. The CDR3 loop is CSGRSRDTEAFF. The DNA of the CDR3 is TGCAGCGGCCGATCCCGGGACACTGAAGCTTTCTTT.

There are a few counts of this clone. This chain joins TRBV5-1 and TRBJ2-5; 8 nucleotides agree with TRBD2. The V gene end was trimmed by 4 bases and the J gene end by 5 bases; junction bases not matched to a gene: 4. Looked up from germline, CDR1 is SGHRS and CDR2 is YFSETQ. This CDR3 has 13 residues. The CDR3 sequence is CASSPGLGETQYF. In DNA form, the CDR3 reads TGCGCCAGCAGCCCGGGACTAGGCGAGACCCAGTACTTC.

The chain joins TRBV3-1 (or the pseudogene TRBV3-2) to TRBJ2-7; D call uncertain. V was shortened by 4 bases and J by 5 bases, with 9 bases between the two germline ends. This CDR3 comprises 12 residues. Germline V lookup: CDR1 LGHDT, CDR2 YNNKEL (reference sequence). CDR3 nucleotide sequence: TGTGCCAGCAGCCTCCTCTCGGACGAGCAGTACTTC. Translation gives CASSLLSDEQYF.

This clone was counted between two and nine times. The genes are TRBV6-2 or TRBV6-3 and TRBJ1-5; TRBD1 matches at 9 bases. Germline CDR1 and CDR2: MNHEY and SVGEGT. V dropped 0 bases and J dropped 6; count of bases not matched to a gene: 6. The CDR3 loop spans 16 amino acids. CDR3 region: CASSYSPQGAGQPQHF. The CDR3 bases are TGTGCCAGCAGTTACTCGCCACAGGGGGCGGGTCAGCCCCAGCATTTT.

This chain links TRBV3-1 (or the pseudogene TRBV3-2) with TRBJ2-3; D is uncertain. Looked up from germline, CDR1 is LGHDT and CDR2 is YNNKEL (reference sequence). Trimming pared 6 bases from V and 6 bases from J, leaving 16 bases between. The CDR3 covers 14 residues. The CDR3 here is CASSPSTIVDTQYF. In nucleotides, the CDR3 is TGTGCCAGCAGTCCTTCAACTATAGTGGATACGCAGTATTTT.

DNA of the CDR3: TGTGCCAGCAGCTTAGTGGCAGGAACGGGACAGGCGAACGAGCAGTACTTC. Protein sequence: CASSLVAGTGQANEQYF. The gene calls are TRBV7-2 and TRBJ2-7; 8 positions agree with TRBD1. The CDR3 length is 17 residues. V lost 1 base and J lost 5; bases outside the gene matches: 13. Germline V gene lookup returns CDR1 SGHTA and CDR2 FQGNSA.